One sample yielded the 24 T cell receptor beta chains listed below, sequenced in a study of monozygotic twins with inflammatory bowel disease (dated by TCRdb to between 2018 and 2021). The library was generated by 5' RACE. These reads were obtained on an Illumina HiSeq 2500. With the reads reprocessed by TCRdb, a single entry stands for each CDR3 protein sequence and no DNA is reported. The sample's table covers about 300,000 distinct CDR3 sequences. 5.6% of the sample is in the top ten clones. Sample: blood. The receptor source for this set is a human donor with ulcerative colitis or Crohn's disease, or a healthy co-twin of an affected twin (not recorded which).

The CDR3 is CASSFGGTSYEQYF. The chain carries TRBV5-4 and TRBJ2-7. CDR3 length: 14 amino acids. Germline V gene lookup returns CDR1 SGHNT and CDR2 YYREEE (reference sequence).

The V gene is TRBV5-5, the J gene TRBJ1-2. Germline lookup yields CDR1 SGHKS and CDR2 YYEKEE (reference sequence). The CDR3 sequence is 15 residues long. The chain's CDR3 is CASSLVLGRGYGYTF.

The rearrangement links TRBV7-2 to TRBJ2-1; TCRdb reports TRBD2, a call that lacks DNA to check it against. The V gene's germline CDR1 is SGHTA and CDR2 FQGNSA. This CDR3 is built from 16 residues. CDR3 amino acids: CASSKTGTRVYNEQFF.

The gene calls are TRBV15 and TRBJ1-6; TCRdb reports TRBD1, a call that lacks DNA to check it against. The germline V gene encodes CDR1 LNHNV and CDR2 YYDKDF (reference sequence). The CDR3 sequence is 15 residues long. CDR3 sequence reads: CATSGDRGFNSPLHF. The full variable domain, completed using reference TRBV15 and TRBJ1-6, is DAMVIQNPRYQVTQFGKPVTLSCSQTLNHNVMYWYQQKSSQAPKLLFHYYDKDFNNEADTPDNFQSRRPNTSFCFLDIRSPGLGDTAMYLCATSGDRGFNSPLHFGNGTRLTVT.

The rearrangement uses TRBV2 and TRBJ1-5; lacking DNA, the TRBD1 call made by TCRdb goes unchecked. CDR3 length: 14 residues. Per germline, CDR1 SNHLY and CDR2 FYNNEI. The CDR3 region is CASGPGIANQPQHF.

V is TRBV20-1 and J is TRBJ1-6. This CDR3 is built from 14 residues. Germline V gene lookup returns CDR1 DFQATT and CDR2 SNEGSKA (reference sequence). CDR3: CSAREGRFDSPLHF.

The J gene is TRBJ2-3, the V gene TRBV11-2. The CDR3 consists of 17 residues. CDR1 and CDR2 (germline): SGHAT, FQNNGV. CDR3 protein: CASSFFSGSTSTDTQYF. Drawing the rest from reference TRBV11-2 and TRBJ2-3, the complete variable domain is EAGVAQSPRYKIIEKRQSVAFWCNPISGHATLYWYQQILGQGPKLLIQFQNNGVVDDSQLPKDRFSAERLKGVDSTLKIQPAKLEDSAVYLCASSFFSGSTSTDTQYFGPGTRLTVL.

The chain carries TRBV6-5 and TRBJ1-5. CDR3 length: 11 residues. The germline V gene has CDR1 MNHEY and CDR2 SVGAGI. CDR3 sequence reads: CGSGGNQPQHF.

V is TRBV7-7 and J is TRBJ2-5; TCRdb indicates TRBD1, and absent DNA this call remains unverified. Germline V CDR1 and CDR2: SSHAT, FNYEAQ (reference sequence). The CDR3 is 17 amino acids. CDR3 amino acids: CASSLGIAGQRKETQYF.

V and J are TRBV7-2 and TRBJ1-1; there is no DNA to check the TCRdb D call of TRBD1. CDR3 length equals 14 residues. Germline CDR1 SGHTA, CDR2 FQGNSA. The CDR3 sequence is CASSFRQTGTEAFF.

This sequence joins TRBV2 and TRBJ2-7; TCRdb proposes TRBD2, but this gene call is untestable without DNA. The CDR3 totals 14 residues. Looked up from germline, CDR1 is SNHLY and CDR2 is FYNNEI. CDR3 protein: CASTPAGALYEQYF. The variable domain in full, with the rest retrieved from reference TRBV2 and TRBJ2-7, is EPEVTQTPSHQVTQMGQEVILRCVPISNHLYFYWYRQILGQKVEFLVSFYNNEISEKSEIFDDQFSVERPDGSNFTLKIRSTKLEDSAMYFCASTPAGALYEQYFGPGTRLTVT.

The chain joins TRBV7-8 to TRBJ2-2; the TCRdb call, TRBD2, lacks DNA for checking. CDR3 size: 15 residues. Germline CDR1 is SGHVS and CDR2 is FQNEAQ. The CDR3 loop is CASTDGLARSGELFF.

V usage is TRBV30 and J usage is TRBJ2-2; TCRdb lists TRBD1, though no DNA is available to test this call. The CDR3 sequence is 17 residues long. Germline V CDR1 and CDR2: GTSNPN, SVGIG (reference sequence). This CDR3 reads CAWSYAPVGGFTGELFF.

This chain links TRBV7-9 with TRBJ2-7; the TCRdb D gene call, TRBD2, has no DNA to confirm it. The CDR3 consists of 14 residues. Germline V gene sequence: CDR1 SEHNR, CDR2 FQNEAQ (reference sequence). This CDR3 is CASSPTLAGYEQYF.

The rearrangement links TRBV20-1 to TRBJ2-3; as DNA is missing, the TRBD2 call by TCRdb cannot be tested. Germline V gene data show CDR1 as DFQATT and CDR2 as SNEGSKA (reference sequence). This CDR3 comprises 15 residues. CDR3 sequence: CSARKSGGAIYTQYF.

The chain combines TRBV25-1 with TRBJ2-7. There are 13 residues in the CDR3. Germline V CDR1 and CDR2: MGHDK, SYGVNS. CDR3 residues: CASSESRSYEQYF.

The rearrangement joins TRBV15 to TRBJ2-1; the D call of TRBD1 rests on TCRdb alone, since no DNA is present to check it. The CDR3 spans 17 residues. In germline, CDR1 is LNHNV, CDR2 YYDKDF (reference sequence). CDR3: CATSRKTGTSSYNEQFF.

The rearrangement links TRBV5-1 to TRBJ2-1; TCRdb selects TRBD2, and the lack of DNA leaves this call unchecked. Germline CDR1 and CDR2: SGHRS and YFSETQ. The CDR3 totals 17 residues. The CDR3 here is CASSHPGLAEVYNEQFF.

The CDR3 loop reads CASSPDTWTSAMTKNIQYF. This chain uses TRBV3-1 with TRBJ2-4; TCRdb returns TRBD2, unconfirmable since there is no DNA. Germline CDR1 and CDR2: LGHDT and YNNKEL (reference sequence). There are 19 residues in the CDR3.

The genes are TRBV9 and TRBJ2-1; with no DNA, the TCRdb D assignment of TRBD1 cannot be verified. Looked up from germline, CDR1 is SGDLS and CDR2 is YYNGEE. The CDR3 contains 15 residues. CDR3: CASSVTGTVYNEQFF.

V and J are TRBV5-1 and TRBJ2-3. This CDR3 has 14 residues. Germline values: CDR1 SGHRS, CDR2 YFSETQ. This chain's CDR3 is CASSLLGNTDTQYF.

CDR3 region: CASSYRSSASYTDTQYF. The chain joins TRBV6-5 to TRBJ2-3. The CDR3 is made up of 17 amino acids. Germline CDR1 MNHEY, CDR2 SVGAGI.

CDR3 sequence reads: CASSHNYGYTF. The chain couples TRBV4-2 to TRBJ1-2. This CDR3 is 11 amino acids long. CDR1 is LGHNA, CDR2 YNFKEQ, per germline.

The CDR3 region is CSARGGQGVQPQHF. The chain carries TRBV20-1 and TRBJ1-5; the D call of TRBD1 rests on TCRdb alone, since no DNA is present to check it. The germline V gene has CDR1 DFQATT and CDR2 SNEGSKA (reference sequence). The CDR3 totals 14 residues.